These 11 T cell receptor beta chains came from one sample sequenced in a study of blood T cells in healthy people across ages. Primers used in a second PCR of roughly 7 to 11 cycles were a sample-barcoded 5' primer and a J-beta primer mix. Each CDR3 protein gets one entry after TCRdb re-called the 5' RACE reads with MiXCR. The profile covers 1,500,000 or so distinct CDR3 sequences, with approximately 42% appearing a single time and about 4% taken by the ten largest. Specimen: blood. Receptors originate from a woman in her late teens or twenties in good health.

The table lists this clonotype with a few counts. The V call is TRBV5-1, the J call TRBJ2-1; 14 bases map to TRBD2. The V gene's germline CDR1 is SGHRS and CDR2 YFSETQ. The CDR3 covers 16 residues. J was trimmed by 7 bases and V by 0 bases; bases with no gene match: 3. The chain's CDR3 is CASSLVTSGGANEQFF. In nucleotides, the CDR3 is TGCGCCAGCAGCTTGGTGACTAGCGGGGGGGCTAATGAGCAGTTCTTC.

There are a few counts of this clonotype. The CDR3 nucleotides read TGTGCCAGCAGCCAACGCCCCGACCTTTTCCCCTATGGCTACACCTTC. Translation: CASSQRPDLFPYGYTF. The chain has TRBV12-3 or TRBV12-4 and TRBJ1-2; no definite D call. The V gene lost 6 bases and the J gene lost 4 bases, with 21 bases spanning the gap. CDR3 size: 16 residues.

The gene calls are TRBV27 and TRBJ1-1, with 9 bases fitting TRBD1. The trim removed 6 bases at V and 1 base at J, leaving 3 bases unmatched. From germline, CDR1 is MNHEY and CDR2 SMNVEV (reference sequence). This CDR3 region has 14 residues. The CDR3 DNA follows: TGTGCCAGCAGATTGACAGGGGGGAACACTGAAGCTTTCTTT. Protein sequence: CASRLTGGNTEAFF.

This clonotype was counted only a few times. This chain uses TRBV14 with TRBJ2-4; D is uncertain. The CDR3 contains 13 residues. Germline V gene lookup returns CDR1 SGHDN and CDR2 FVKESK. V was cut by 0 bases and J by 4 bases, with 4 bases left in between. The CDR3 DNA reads TGTGCCAGCAGCCAAGATCAGAAAAACATTCAGTACTTC. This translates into CASSQDQKNIQYF.

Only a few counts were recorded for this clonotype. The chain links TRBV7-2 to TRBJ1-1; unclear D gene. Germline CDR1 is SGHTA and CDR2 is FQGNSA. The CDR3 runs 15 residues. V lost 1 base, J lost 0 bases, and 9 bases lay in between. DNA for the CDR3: TGTGCCAGCAGCTTAGGGGCCACGGTGAACACTGAAGCTTTCTTT. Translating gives CASSLGATVNTEAFF.

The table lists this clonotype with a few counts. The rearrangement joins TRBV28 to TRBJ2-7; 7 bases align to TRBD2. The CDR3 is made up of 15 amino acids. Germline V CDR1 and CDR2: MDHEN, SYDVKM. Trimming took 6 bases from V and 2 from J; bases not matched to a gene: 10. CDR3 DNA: TGTGCCAGCAGCCTCCGGGGACTACGGGCCTACGAGCAGTACTTC. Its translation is CASSLRGLRAYEQYF.

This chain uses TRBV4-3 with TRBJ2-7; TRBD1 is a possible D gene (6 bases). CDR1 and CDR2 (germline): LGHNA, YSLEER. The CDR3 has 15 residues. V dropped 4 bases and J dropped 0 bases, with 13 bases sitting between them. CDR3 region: CASSPTFRGSYEQYF. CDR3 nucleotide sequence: TGCGCCAGCAGCCCCACTTTCAGGGGCTCCTACGAGCAGTACTTC.

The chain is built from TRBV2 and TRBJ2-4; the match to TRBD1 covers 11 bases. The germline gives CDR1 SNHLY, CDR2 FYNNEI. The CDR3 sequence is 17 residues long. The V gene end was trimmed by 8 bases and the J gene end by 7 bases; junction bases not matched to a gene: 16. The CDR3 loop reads CASRTFRGQGAGNIQYF. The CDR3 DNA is TGTGCCAGCCGGACATTCCGTGGACAGGGGGCCGGGAACATTCAGTACTTC.

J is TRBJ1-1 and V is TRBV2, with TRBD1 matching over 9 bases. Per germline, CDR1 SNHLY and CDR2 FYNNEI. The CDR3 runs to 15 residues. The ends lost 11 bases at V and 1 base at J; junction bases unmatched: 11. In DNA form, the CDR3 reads TGTGCCGGACCCACGGGACAGGGACGGAACACTGAAGCTTTCTTT. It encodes CAGPTGQGRNTEAFF.

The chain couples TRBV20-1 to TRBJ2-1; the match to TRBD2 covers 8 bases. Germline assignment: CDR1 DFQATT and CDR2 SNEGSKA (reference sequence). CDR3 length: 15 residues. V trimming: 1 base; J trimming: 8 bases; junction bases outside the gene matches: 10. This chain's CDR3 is CSARAGTRALYEQFF. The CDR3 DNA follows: TGCAGTGCTAGAGCGGGGACTAGGGCCCTCTATGAGCAGTTCTTC.

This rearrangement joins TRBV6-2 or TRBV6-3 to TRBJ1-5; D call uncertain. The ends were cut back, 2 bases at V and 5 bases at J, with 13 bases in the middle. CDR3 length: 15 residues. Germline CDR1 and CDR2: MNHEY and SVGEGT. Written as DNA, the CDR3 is TGTGCCAGCAGTTACAATTGGGCTCGGGATCAGCCCCAGCATTTT. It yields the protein CASSYNWARDQPQHF.